Described below is a single TCR beta chain sequence and its context. This sample stems from a study of T cell changes during pregnancy in multiple sclerosis. The assay was immunoSEQ multiplex PCR, and TCRdb's table has in-frame clones only and misses some. The sample contains about 24,000 clones, 70% to 90% of which appear only once. This CDR3 is built from 12 residues. In germline, CDR1 is SGHAT, CDR2 FQDESV (reference sequence). Trimming left V 8 bases short and J 1 base short, with 8 bases between. Sequences were derived from CD8+ T cells from peripheral blood mononuclear cells, sampled in the first trimester of pregnancy. The TCR originated in a female donor in good health, enrolled as a control in a pregnancy study. The chain has TRBV11-1 and TRBJ2-5; no firm D call. The DNA for the CDR3 is TGTGCCAGCTCCAGGCTCCAAGAGACCCAGTACTTC. Encoded protein: CASSRLQETQYF. Using reference TRBV11-1 and TRBJ2-5 for the parts outside the CDR3, the full variable domain is EAEVAQSPRYKITEKSQAVAFWCDPISGHATLYWYRQILGQGPELLVQFQDESVVDDSQLPKDRFSAERLKGVDSTLKIQPAELGDSAMYLCASSRLQETQYFGPGTRLLVL.